The source of this TCR beta chain is a study of blood T cell repertoires in COVID-19. Whole-study context: Specimens from acute and convalescent COVID-19 originated in the United States, Italy and Spain. Sample material is recorded as cDNA or gDNA derived from T cells, B-cell-depleted T cells, or PBMCs.

Patients from Seattle were sampled longitudinally, starting during active infection. CDR1 and CDR2 (germline): SGHDT, YYEEEE. The CDR3 is made up of 16 amino acids. Trimming took 0 bases from V and 0 from J, leaving 12 bases between them. Authors' analysis steps: Amplification of reference gene primers was used by the study to estimate nucleated cell counts. Produced via immunoSEQ multiplex PCR; TCRdb's table is partial and in-frame only. The V and J calls and clone size come from that table; D and trimming were worked out from the DNA. The sample gives over 200,000 clones, just under 90% of which show up once; roughly 2.7% is in the top ten.

Sequences were obtained from peripheral blood. This chain links TRBV5-6 with TRBJ1-2, with unresolved D. The clonotype was recovered from a man in his thirties or forties with COVID-19, enrolled during active disease. The DNA of the CDR3 is TGTGCCAGCAGCTTGGGTCCGACGGGAGCTAACTATGGCTACACCTTC. This gives the protein CASSLGPTGANYGYTF.